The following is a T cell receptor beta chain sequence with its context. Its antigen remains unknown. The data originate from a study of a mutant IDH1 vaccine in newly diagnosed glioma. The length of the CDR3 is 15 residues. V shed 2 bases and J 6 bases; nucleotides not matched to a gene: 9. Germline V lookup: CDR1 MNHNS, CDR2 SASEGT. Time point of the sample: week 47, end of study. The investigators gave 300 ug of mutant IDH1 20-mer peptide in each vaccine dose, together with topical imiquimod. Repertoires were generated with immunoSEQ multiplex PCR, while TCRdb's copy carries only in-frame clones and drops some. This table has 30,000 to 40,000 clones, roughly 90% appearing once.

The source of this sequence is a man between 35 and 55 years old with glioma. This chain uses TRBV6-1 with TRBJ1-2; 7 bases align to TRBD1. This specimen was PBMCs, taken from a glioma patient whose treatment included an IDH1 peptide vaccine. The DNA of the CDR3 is TGTGCCAGCAGTGAAAGGGGGGGACAGAAGGATGGCTACACCTTC. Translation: CASSERGGQKDGYTF.